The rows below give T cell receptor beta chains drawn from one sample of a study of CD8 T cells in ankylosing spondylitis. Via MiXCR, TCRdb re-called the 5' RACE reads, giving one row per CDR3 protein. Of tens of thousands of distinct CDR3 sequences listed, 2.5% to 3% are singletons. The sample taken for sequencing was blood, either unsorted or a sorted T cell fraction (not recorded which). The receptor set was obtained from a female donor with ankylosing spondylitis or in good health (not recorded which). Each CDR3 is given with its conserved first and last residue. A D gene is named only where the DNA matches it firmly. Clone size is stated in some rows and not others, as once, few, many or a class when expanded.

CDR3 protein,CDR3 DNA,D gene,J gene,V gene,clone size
CASSLGQSNEKLFF,TGTGCCAGCAGCCTCGGACAGAGTAATGAAAAACTGTTTTTT,.,TRBJ1-4,TRBV9,many
CASSGGLAGNNEQFF,TGTGCCAGCAGCGGGGGACTAGCGGGAAACAATGAGCAGTTCTTC,TRBD2,TRBJ2-1,TRBV9,.
CASSVAPQGADEKLFF,TGTGCCAGCAGCGTAGCCCCACAGGGGGCTGATGAAAAACTGTTTTTT,TRBD1,TRBJ1-4,TRBV9,many
CASSAQTGSINEQFF,TGTGCCAGCAGCGCCCAGACAGGATCAATCAATGAGCAGTTCTTC,.,TRBJ2-1,TRBV9,many
CASSKLRLASYNEQFF,TGTGCCAGCAGCAAACTTAGACTAGCTTCCTACAATGAGCAGTTCTTC,TRBD2,TRBJ2-1,TRBV9,many
CASKGEDLVTGELFF,TGTGCCAGCAAAGGGGAAGATCTCGTCACCGGGGAGCTGTTTTTT,.,TRBJ2-2,TRBV9,.
CASSVEIFGPNNEQFF,TGTGCCAGCAGCGTAGAAATATTCGGCCCTAACAATGAGCAGTTCTTC,.,TRBJ2-1,TRBV9,many
CASSPRPSGGQETQYF,TGTGCCAGCAGCCCTCGGCCTAGCGGGGGGCAAGAGACCCAGTACTTC,TRBD2,TRBJ2-5,TRBV9,many
CASSVDWDQPQHF,TGTGCCAGCAGCGTAGATTGGGATCAGCCCCAGCATTTT,.,TRBJ1-5,TRBV9,many
CASSVANGLGTQYF,TGTGCCAGCAGCGTAGCAAACGGTCTCGGGACCCAGTACTTC,.,TRBJ2-5,TRBV9,many
CASSPRTGSGANVLTF,TGTGCCAGCAGCCCACGGACAGGCTCTGGGGCCAACGTCCTGACTTTC,TRBD1,TRBJ2-6,TRBV9,medium-sized
CASSVAGVSTDTQYF,TGTGCCAGCAGCGTAGCAGGGGTGAGCACAGATACGCAGTATTTT,.,TRBJ2-3,TRBV9,many
CASSVATGANTGELFF,TGTGCCAGCAGCGTAGCGACAGGGGCGAACACCGGGGAGCTGTTTTTT,TRBD1,TRBJ2-2,TRBV9,many
CASSVKLAGGLQFF,TGTGCCAGCAGCGTAAAGCTAGCGGGGGGTTTGCAGTTCTTC,TRBD2,TRBJ2-1,TRBV9,many
CASSPTSGSGYEQYF,TGTGCCAGCAGCCCTACTAGCGGGAGTGGGTACGAGCAGTACTTC,TRBD2,TRBJ2-7,TRBV9,many
CASSPRWDTQYF,TGTGCCAGCAGCCCTAGGTGGGATACGCAGTATTTT,.,TRBJ2-3,TRBV9,many
CASTLSSGANVLTF,TGTGCCAGCACCCTAAGCTCTGGGGCCAACGTCCTGACTTTC,.,TRBJ2-6,TRBV9,many
CASSVGTVTEAFF,TGTGCCAGCAGCGTAGGGACAGTCACTGAAGCTTTCTTT,.,TRBJ1-1,TRBV9,many
CASSSPGGETQYF,TGTGCCAGCAGCTCCCCGGGAGGAGAGACCCAGTACTTC,TRBD2,TRBJ2-5,TRBV9,many
CASSVEGAGFYGYTF,TGTGCCAGCAGCGTAGAGGGGGCAGGATTCTATGGCTACACCTTC,TRBD1,TRBJ1-2,TRBV9,many
CASSVASLAAGYTF,TGTGCCAGCAGCGTAGCTTCTCTGGCGGCGGGCTACACCTTC,.,TRBJ1-2,TRBV9,many
CASSVGDTSGGYTF,TGTGCCAGCAGCGTAGGGGACACGTCGGGGGGCTACACCTTC,.,TRBJ1-2,TRBV9,many
CASSRRRRRETQYF,TGTGCCAGCAGCCGAAGGCGCAGGAGAGAGACCCAGTACTTC,.,TRBJ2-5,TRBV21-1,many
CASSPGLAGVRDTQYF,TGTGCCAGCAGCCCGGGACTAGCGGGGGTGAGAGATACGCAGTATTTT,TRBD2,TRBJ2-3,TRBV7-2,many
CASSVGDRAGNTIYF,TGTGCCAGCAGCGTCGGGGACAGGGCCGGAAACACCATATATTTT,TRBD1,TRBJ1-3,TRBV9,many
CASSVSVHGVGDEKLFF,TGTGCCAGCAGCGTATCAGTACATGGAGTTGGGGATGAAAAACTGTTTTTT,.,TRBJ1-4,TRBV9,many
CASSSLGTSGVREQFF,TGTGCCAGCAGCTCCTTAGGGACTAGCGGGGTGCGTGAGCAGTTCTTC,TRBD2,TRBJ2-1,TRBV9,many
CASSPREGLKTGELFF,TGTGCCAGCAGCCCTCGGGAGGGCCTAAAGACCGGGGAGCTGTTTTTT,TRBD2,TRBJ2-2,TRBV9,many
CASSVGGLAEPNEQFF,TGTGCCAGCAGCGTAGGGGGTCTCGCAGAACCCAATGAGCAGTTCTTC,.,TRBJ2-1,TRBV9,many
CASSALGGAPQYF,TGTGCCAGCAGCGCCCTGGGCGGGGCACCCCAGTATTTT,.,TRBJ2-3,TRBV9,many
CASSAQQGMNTGELFF,TGTGCCAGCAGCGCGCAACAGGGTATGAACACCGGGGAGCTGTTTTTT,.,TRBJ2-2,TRBV9,many